This record concerns one T cell receptor beta chain sequence. As processed by the authors: Researchers report that nucleated cell counts were estimated from reference gene primer amplification. Sequencing used immunoSEQ multiplex PCR; TCRdb keeps in-frame clones, though not all of them. For V, J and clone size, that table is used; D and trimming come from the DNA. The sample holds some 64,000 clones, roughly 70% seen once. This record belongs to a study of blood T cell repertoires in COVID-19. Allocation to cohorts depended on clinical history reported by the participants. The CDR3 totals 13 residues. Germline V CDR1 and CDR2: SGHRS, YFSETQ. Trimming removed 3 bases from V and 7 bases from J; junction bases left unmatched: 6.

This rearrangement joins TRBV5-1 to TRBJ1-2, with 7 bases aligning to TRBD1. This receptor was taken from a woman aged 55-70 years who had been exposed to COVID-19. Sequenced sample: PBMCs or T cells enriched from blood (not recorded which). CDR3 DNA: TGCGCCAGCAGCTCGGGACAGTTTGGTGGCTACACCTTC. It codes for CASSSGQFGGYTF.